The clone carrying this T cell receptor (beta chain) was seen just once. Original data processing: Estimation of nucleated cell counts was performed using reference gene primer amplification. The table came from immunoSEQ multiplex PCR; TCRdb's copy has only in-frame clones and leaves some out. That table is the source of V, J and clone size, and D and trimming were worked out from the DNA. The sample lists a few hundred thousand clones; roughly 90% were seen once. This entry comes from a study of blood T cell repertoires in COVID-19. Study overall: Material from acute and convalescent COVID-19 was sourced from the United States, Italy and Spain. The cDNA or gDNA used as material had been derived from T cells, B-cell-depleted T cells, or PBMCs.

The germline gives CDR1 SGHDT, CDR2 YYEEEE. The CDR3 extends over 12 amino acids. V lost 5 bases and J 4 bases, leaving 9 bases between the germline ends. The TCR comes from a man aged 18 to 29 who had recovered from COVID-19. The chain links TRBV5-6 to TRBJ1-2, with D tentatively TRBD1 (6 bases). Sequenced input: peripheral blood. The CDR3 loop is CASSPDSYGYTF. In DNA, the CDR3 is TGTGCCAGCAGTCCGGACAGCTATGGCTACACCTTC. The full variable domain, completed using reference TRBV5-6 and TRBJ1-2, is DAGVTQSPTHLIKTRGQQVTLRCSPKSGHDTVSWYQQALGQGPQFIFQYYEEEERQRGNFPDRFSGHQFPNYSSELNVNALLLGDSALYLCASSPDSYGYTFGSGTRLTVV.